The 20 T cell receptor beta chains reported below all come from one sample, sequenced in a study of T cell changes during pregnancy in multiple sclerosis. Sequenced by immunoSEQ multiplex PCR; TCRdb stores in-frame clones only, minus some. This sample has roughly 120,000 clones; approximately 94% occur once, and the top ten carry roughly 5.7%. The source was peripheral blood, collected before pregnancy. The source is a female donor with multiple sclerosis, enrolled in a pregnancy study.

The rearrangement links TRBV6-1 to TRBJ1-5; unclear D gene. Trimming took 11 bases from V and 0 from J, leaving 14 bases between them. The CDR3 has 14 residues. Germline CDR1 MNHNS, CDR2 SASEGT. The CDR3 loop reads CACLQRSSNQPQHF. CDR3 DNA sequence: TGTGCCTGTCTACAGAGAAGTAGCAATCAGCCCCAGCATTTT.

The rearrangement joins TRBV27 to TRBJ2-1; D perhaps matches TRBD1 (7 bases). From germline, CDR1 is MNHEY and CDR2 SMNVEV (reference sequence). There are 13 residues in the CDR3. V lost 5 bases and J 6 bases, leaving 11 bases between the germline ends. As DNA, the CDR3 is TGTGCCAGCAGTCGACAGGGAGGCAATGAGCAGTTCTTC. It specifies CASSRQGGNEQFF.

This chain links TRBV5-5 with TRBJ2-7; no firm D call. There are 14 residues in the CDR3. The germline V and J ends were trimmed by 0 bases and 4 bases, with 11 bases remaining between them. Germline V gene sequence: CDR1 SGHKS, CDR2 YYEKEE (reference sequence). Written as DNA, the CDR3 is TGTGCCAGCAGCTTGGGACAACCGCCTTACGAGCAGTACTTC. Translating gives CASSLGQPPYEQYF.

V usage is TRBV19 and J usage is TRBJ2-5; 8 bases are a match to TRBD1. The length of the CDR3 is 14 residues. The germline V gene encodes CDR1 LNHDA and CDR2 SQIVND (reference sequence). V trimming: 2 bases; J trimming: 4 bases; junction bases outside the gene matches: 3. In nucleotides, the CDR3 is TGTGCCAGTAGTATACAGGGGGCGGGAGAGACCCAGTACTTC. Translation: CASSIQGAGETQYF.

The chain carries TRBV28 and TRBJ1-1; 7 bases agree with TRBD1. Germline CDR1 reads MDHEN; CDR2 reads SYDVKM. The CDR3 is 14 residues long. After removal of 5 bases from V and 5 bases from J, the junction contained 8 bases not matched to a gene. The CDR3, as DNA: TGTGCCAGCAGTGTCACAGGGGCTAGTACTGAAGCTTTCTTT. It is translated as CASSVTGASTEAFF.

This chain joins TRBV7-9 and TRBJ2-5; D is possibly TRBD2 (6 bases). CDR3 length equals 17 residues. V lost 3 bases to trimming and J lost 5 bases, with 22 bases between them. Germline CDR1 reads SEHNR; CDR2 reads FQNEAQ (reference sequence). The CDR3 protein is CASSFSRWGDAWETQYF. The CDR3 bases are TGTGCCAGCAGCTTTTCGCGTTGGGGGGATGCATGGGAGACCCAGTACTTC. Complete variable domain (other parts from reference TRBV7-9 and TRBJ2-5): DTGVSQNPRHKITKRGQNVTFRCDPISEHNRLYWYRQTLGQGPEFLTYFQNEAQLEKSRLLSDRFSAERPKGSFSTLEIQRTEQGDSAMYLCASSFSRWGDAWETQYFGPGTRLLVL.

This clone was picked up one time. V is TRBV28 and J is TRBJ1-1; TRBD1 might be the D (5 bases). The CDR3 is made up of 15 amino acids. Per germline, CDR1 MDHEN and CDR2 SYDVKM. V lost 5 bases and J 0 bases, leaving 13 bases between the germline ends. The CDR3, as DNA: TGTGCCAGCAGTGTGAGGCGACAGATGAACACTGAAGCTTTCTTT. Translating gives CASSVRRQMNTEAFF.

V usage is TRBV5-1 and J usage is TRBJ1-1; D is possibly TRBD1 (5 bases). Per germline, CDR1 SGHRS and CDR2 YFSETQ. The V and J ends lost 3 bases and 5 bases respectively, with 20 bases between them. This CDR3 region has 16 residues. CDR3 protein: CASSSGLRVVGTEAFF. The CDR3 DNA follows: TGCGCCAGCAGCTCGGGACTTCGAGTAGTCGGGACTGAAGCTTTCTTT.

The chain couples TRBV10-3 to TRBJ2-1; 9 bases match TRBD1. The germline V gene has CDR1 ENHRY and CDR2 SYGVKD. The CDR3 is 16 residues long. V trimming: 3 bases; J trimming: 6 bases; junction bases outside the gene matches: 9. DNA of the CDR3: TGTGCCATCAGTGATAAACAGGGGGCTTGTATCAATGAGCAGTTCTTC. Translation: CAISDKQGACINEQFF.

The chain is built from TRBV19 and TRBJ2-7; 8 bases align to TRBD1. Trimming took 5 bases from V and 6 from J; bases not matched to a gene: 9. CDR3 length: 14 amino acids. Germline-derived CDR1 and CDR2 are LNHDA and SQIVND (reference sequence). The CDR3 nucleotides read TGTGCCAGTAGTGTCGGACAGGGAGTGGCCGAGCAGTACTTC. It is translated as CASSVGQGVAEQYF.

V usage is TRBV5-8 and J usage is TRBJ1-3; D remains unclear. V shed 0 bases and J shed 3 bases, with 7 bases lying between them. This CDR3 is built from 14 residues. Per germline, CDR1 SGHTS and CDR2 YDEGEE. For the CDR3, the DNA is TGTGCCAGCAGCTTGGGGCCTGGTGGAAACACCATATATTTT. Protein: CASSLGPGGNTIYF. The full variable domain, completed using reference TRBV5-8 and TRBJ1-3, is EAGVTQSPTHLIKTRGQQATLRCSPISGHTSVYWYQQALGLGLQFLLWYDEGEERNRGNFPPRFSGRQFPNYSSELNVNALELEDSALYLCASSLGPGGNTIYFGEGSWLTVV.

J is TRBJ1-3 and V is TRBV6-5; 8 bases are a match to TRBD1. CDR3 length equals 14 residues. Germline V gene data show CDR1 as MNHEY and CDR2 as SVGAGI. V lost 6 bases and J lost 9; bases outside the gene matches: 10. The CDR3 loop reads CASSPGGAPATIYF. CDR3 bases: TGTGCCAGCAGCCCAGGGGGCGCCCCCGCCACCATATATTTT.

The CDR3 bases are TGTGCCAGCAGCCTTGCTAGCGGGGGGTCGGAGCAGTACTTC. Its translation is CASSLASGGSEQYF. The chain employs TRBV4-2 and TRBJ2-7, with 11 bases lining up with TRBD2. V lost 4 bases, J lost 7 bases, and 6 bases stayed unmatched. The CDR3 covers 14 residues. Looked up from germline, CDR1 is LGHNA and CDR2 is YNFKEQ.

In nucleotides, the CDR3 is TGTGCCAGCAGCACCGGACAGGGGGCGGGCGAGCAGTACTTC. Amino acids: CASSTGQGAGEQYF. This chain joins TRBV9 and TRBJ2-7; TRBD1 agrees at 11 bases. After removal of 4 bases from V and 6 bases from J, the junction contained 6 bases not matched to a gene. This CDR3 is built from 14 residues. Germline assignment: CDR1 SGDLS and CDR2 YYNGEE.

CDR3 amino acids: CASGVLQGAPHYEQYF. CDR3 DNA: TGTGCCAGCGGCGTACTCCAGGGGGCCCCGCACTACGAGCAGTACTTC. The V and J genes are TRBV2 and TRBJ2-7, with 8 bases identical to TRBD1. Germline assignment: CDR1 SNHLY and CDR2 FYNNEI. This CDR3 contains 16 residues. V dropped 8 bases and J dropped 3; count of bases not matched to a gene: 15. The full variable domain, completed using reference TRBV2 and TRBJ2-7, is EPEVTQTPSHQVTQMGQEVILRCVPISNHLYFYWYRQILGQKVEFLVSFYNNEISEKSEIFDDQFSVERPDGSNFTLKIRSTKLEDSAMYFCASGVLQGAPHYEQYFGPGTRLTVT.

The CDR3 loop is CASSVGQAGPDTQYF. CDR3 bases: TGTGCCAGCAGCGTAGGACAGGCCGGGCCAGATACGCAGTATTTT. The chain links TRBV9 to TRBJ2-3; D is possibly TRBD1 (6 bases). The CDR3 consists of 15 residues. The ends were cut back, 0 bases at V and 4 bases at J, with 12 bases in the middle. The germline gives CDR1 SGDLS, CDR2 YYNGEE.

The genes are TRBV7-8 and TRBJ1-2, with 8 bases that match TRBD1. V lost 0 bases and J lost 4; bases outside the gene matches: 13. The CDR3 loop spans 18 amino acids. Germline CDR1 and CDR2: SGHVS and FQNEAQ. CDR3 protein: CASSLAGQGAPPSYGYTF. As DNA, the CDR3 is TGTGCCAGCAGCTTAGCAGGGCAGGGGGCTCCCCCATCCTATGGCTACACCTTC.

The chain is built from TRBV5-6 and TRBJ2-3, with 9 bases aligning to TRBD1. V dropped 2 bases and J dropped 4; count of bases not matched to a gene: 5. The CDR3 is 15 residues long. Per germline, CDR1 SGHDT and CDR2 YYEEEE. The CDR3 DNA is TGTGCCAGCAGCTTTACAGGGGGCGGCGCAGATACGCAGTATTTT. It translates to CASSFTGGGADTQYF.

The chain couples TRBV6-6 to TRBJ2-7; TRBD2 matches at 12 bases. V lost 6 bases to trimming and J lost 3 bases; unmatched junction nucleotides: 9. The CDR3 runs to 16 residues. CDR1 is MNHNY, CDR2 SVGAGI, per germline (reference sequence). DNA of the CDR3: TGTGCCAGCAGCTCTCTAGCGGGAGGGCCAAACTACGAGCAGTACTTC. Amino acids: CASSSLAGGPNYEQYF.

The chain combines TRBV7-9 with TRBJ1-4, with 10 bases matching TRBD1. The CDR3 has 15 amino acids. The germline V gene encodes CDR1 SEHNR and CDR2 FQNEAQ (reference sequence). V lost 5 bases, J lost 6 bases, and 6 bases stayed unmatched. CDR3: CASSRDRGWDEKLFF. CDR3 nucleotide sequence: TGTGCCAGCAGCCGGGACAGGGGCTGGGATGAAAAACTGTTTTTT. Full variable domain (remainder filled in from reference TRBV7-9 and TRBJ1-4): DTGVSQNPRHKITKRGQNVTFRCDPISEHNRLYWYRQTLGQGPEFLTYFQNEAQLEKSRLLSDRFSAERPKGSFSTLEIQRTEQGDSAMYLCASSRDRGWDEKLFFGSGTQLSVL.